Below are 14 T cell receptor beta chains sequenced from a single sample in a study of Graves' ophthalmopathy and Graves' hyperthyroidism. RNA served as the template for amplifying TCR beta CDR3 regions. HTBI primers primed a first-round RT-PCR, and a second-round multiplex PCR followed. TCRdb used MiXCR to reprocess the multiplex PCR reads, holding one entry per CDR3 protein. Of 1 million to 1.3 million distinct CDR3 sequences in the sample, roughly two fifths are singletons; the top ten hold around 10%. The sample comprised peripheral blood or thyroid tissue (not recorded which). The receptors stem from an adult man with Graves' hyperthyroidism.

The V and J genes are TRBV24-1 and TRBJ2-2; no clear D gene. The CDR3 is made up of 15 amino acids. Germline V gene lookup returns CDR1 KGHDR and CDR2 SFDVKD. V was clipped by 5 bases and J by 1 base, with 10 bases between them. The CDR3 reads CATSGGEVNTGELFF. Written as DNA, the CDR3 is TGTGCCACCAGTGGCGGAGAGGTGAACACCGGGGAGCTGTTTTTT.

This clonotype has more than one count but fewer than ten. No conserved phenylalanine or tryptophan ends this CDR3, so it is likely a read error. The DNA is omitted, as the CDR3 cannot be located on it reliably, and the CDR3 follows TCRdb's listing. This rearrangement joins TRBV29-1 to TRBJ2-6; TRBD1, the D gene given by the table, was not confirmed from the DNA. The germline V gene encodes CDR1 SQVTM and CDR2 ANQGSEA. The CDR3 extends over 10 residues, inclusive of both ends. CDR3 region: CSVEDGHTNT.

This clonotype has a count of ten or more. This chain uses TRBV19 with TRBJ1-5, with D perhaps matching TRBD1 (5 bases). V lost 4 bases and J lost 6, with 10 bases in between. Per germline, CDR1 LNHDA and CDR2 SQIVND (reference sequence). CDR3 size: 13 residues. The DNA for the CDR3 is TGTGCCAGTAGTACGGGGGGGGTTCAGCCCCAGCATTTT. Amino acids: CASSTGGVQPQHF.

Many counts were recorded for this clonotype. The chain employs TRBV7-2 and TRBJ1-3; TRBD1 matches at 11 bases. Germline V lookup: CDR1 SGHTA, CDR2 FQGNSA. V dropped 1 base and J dropped 2; count of bases not matched to a gene: 1. The length of the CDR3 is 16 residues. CDR3 amino acids: CASSLGTGGAGNTIYF. The CDR3, as DNA: TGTGCCAGCAGCTTAGGGACAGGGGGCGCTGGAAACACCATATATTTT.

A note on this clonotype: Because it lacks the conserved phenylalanine or tryptophan at the end, this CDR3 is likely a read error. No DNA is shown, since the ends of the CDR3 on it are uncertain; the CDR3 is the one TCRdb lists. The genes are TRBV29-1 and TRBJ1-3. From its first to its last residue, the CDR3 has 9 amino acids. Germline CDR1 and CDR2: SQVTM and ANQGSEA. The CDR3 reads CSASSGANT.

The gene calls are TRBV29-1 and TRBJ1-2, with 11 nucleotides matching TRBD1. The CDR3 runs to 16 residues. Germline CDR1 reads SQVTM; CDR2 reads ANQGSEA. V shed 4 bases, J shed 3 bases, and the junction held 10 bases outside the gene matches. This chain's CDR3 is CSVGIGTGGPDYGYTF. The CDR3, as DNA: TGCAGCGTTGGGATAGGGACAGGGGGGCCGGACTATGGCTACACCTTC.

Written as DNA, the CDR3 is TGTGCCAGTAGGCACCGGGGAGCGAACACCGGGGAGCTGTTTTTT. Protein: CASRHRGANTGELFF. This chain uses TRBV19 with TRBJ2-2; possible D gene TRBD2, 5 bases. Germline V lookup: CDR1 LNHDA, CDR2 SQIVND (reference sequence). V was cut by 6 bases and J by 0 bases, with 11 bases left in between. The CDR3 extends over 15 amino acids.

The chain joins TRBV29-1 to TRBJ2-7, with D unclear. Germline lookup yields CDR1 SQVTM and CDR2 ANQGSEA. This CDR3 region has 11 residues. The CDR3 protein is CDEVKTCEQYF. CDR3 DNA sequence: TGCGACGAAGTAAAGACGTGCGAGCAGTACTTC.

The V gene is TRBV12-3 or TRBV12-4, the J gene TRBJ1-1; 10 bases are shared with TRBD1. This CDR3 has 14 residues. Trimming cost V 7 bases and J 4 bases; bases outside gene matches: 6. CDR3 sequence: CASTEDRGITEAFF. CDR3 nucleotide sequence: TGTGCCAGCACCGAGGACAGGGGGATCACTGAAGCTTTCTTT.

V and J are TRBV6-5 and TRBJ2-7; D not certain. Deletions cut 3 bases from V and 2 bases from J, with 11 bases between. Germline loops: CDR1 MNHEY, CDR2 SVGAGI. This CDR3 is built from 14 residues. CDR3 coding DNA: TGTGCCAGCAGTTATGAGCAGTGGACCTACGAGCAGTACTTC. Residues: CASSYEQWTYEQYF.

This clonotype was counted ten times or more. This rearrangement joins TRBV2 to TRBJ1-4; 9 bases map to TRBD1. With V trimmed by 4 bases and J by 7 bases, 7 bases remained unmatched. Looked up from germline, CDR1 is SNHLY and CDR2 is FYNNEI. The CDR3 length is 15 residues. DNA of the CDR3: TGTGCCAGCAGTGGGACCGGGACAGGGTTTGAAAAACTGTTTTTT. Protein product: CASSGTGTGFEKLFF.

The gene calls are TRBV15 and TRBJ1-1, with D hard to call. CDR1 and CDR2 from the germline V gene are LNHNV and YYDKDF (reference sequence). Trimming took off 11 bases at V and 0 bases at J, with 10 bases between the two ends. This CDR3 spans 12 amino acids. The CDR3 spells CARQRMNTEAFF. CDR3 nucleotide sequence: TGTGCCCGCCAACGGATGAACACTGAAGCTTTCTTT.

CDR3 in amino acids: CASSRPTGAATNEKLFF. The CDR3 DNA reads as TGTGCCAGCAGCCGACCGACGGGGGCAGCAACTAATGAAAAACTGTTTTTT. The chain has TRBV2 and TRBJ1-4, with D maybe TRBD1 (6 bases). Trimming shortened V by 6 bases and J by 0 bases, and 17 bases separated the two germline ends. The CDR3 has 17 residues. CDR1 SNHLY and CDR2 FYNNEI come from the germline V gene.

This clonotype has a count of ten or more. This chain uses TRBV9 with TRBJ2-2; D is perhaps TRBD2 (6 bases). The length of the CDR3 is 15 residues. The V end was cut by 7 bases, the J end by 3 bases, with 16 bases between. Germline CDR1 and CDR2: SGDLS and YYNGEE. For the CDR3, the DNA is TGTGCCAGCGGAGGGGCGGGCTCTGACACCGGGGAGCTGTTTTTT. As protein: CASGGAGSDTGELFF.